This T cell receptor (beta chain) comes out of a study of blood T cells in healthy people across ages. It was with a sample-barcoded 5' primer and a J-beta primer mix that a second PCR of roughly 7 to 11 cycles was run. TCRdb called the 5' RACE reads again in MiXCR, with one record for every CDR3 protein. Among approximately 800,000 distinct CDR3 sequences listed, just over 55% were seen once. About this clonotype itself: The antigen is undetermined.

Study-wide points: Possibly, changes in expanded clonotypes were confounded because donor CMV status was unknown. Long-lived donors had more naive CD4+ cells and higher diversity than aged donors.

Deletions cut 2 bases from V and 4 bases from J, with 9 bases between. The CDR3 covers 14 residues. CDR1 SGHTA and CDR2 FQGNSA come from the germline V gene. Per sample, no less than 6 micrograms of total RNA were extracted. This chain links TRBV7-2 with TRBJ2-1; D gene unclear. The TCR comes from a man between 40 and 49 years old in good health. The specimen sequenced was blood. CDR3 in amino acids: CASSLLGLYNEQFF. The CDR3 DNA follows: TGTGCCAGCAGCTTATTAGGGCTGTACAATGAGCAGTTCTTC.